The clone carrying this T cell receptor beta chain was picked up a small number of times. With V trimmed by 4 bases and J by 2 bases, 8 bases remained unmatched. CDR3 length: 15 amino acids. Germline V gene data show CDR1 as SGHRS and CDR2 as YFSETQ. The data belong to a study of blood T cell repertoires in COVID-19. In the study overall: Sample material is recorded as cDNA or gDNA derived from T cells, B-cell-depleted T cells, or PBMCs.

Methods used by the authors: By means of reference gene primer amplification, nucleated cell counts were estimated. This table comes from immunoSEQ multiplex PCR, and its TCRdb copy is limited to in-frame clones, with some not included. V, J and clone size are those of that table, while D and trimming were read from the DNA. The sample lists around 220,000 clones, roughly nine tenths occurring once. The TCR sequence derives from a woman between 45 and 60 years old with acute or convalescent COVID-19. This chain joins TRBV5-1 and TRBJ1-2, with 7 bases fitting TRBD1. Sequenced material: peripheral blood. DNA for the CDR3: TGCGCCAGCAGCCCGGGAGGGGGCGTAAACTATGGCTACACCTTC. The encoded protein is CASSPGGGVNYGYTF.